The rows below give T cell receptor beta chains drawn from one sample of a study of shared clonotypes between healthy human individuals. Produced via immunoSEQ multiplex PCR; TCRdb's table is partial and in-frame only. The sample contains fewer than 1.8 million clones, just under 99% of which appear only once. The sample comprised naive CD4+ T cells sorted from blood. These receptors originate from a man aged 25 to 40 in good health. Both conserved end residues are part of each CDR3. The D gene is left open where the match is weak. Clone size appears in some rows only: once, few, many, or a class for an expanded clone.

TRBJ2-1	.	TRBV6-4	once	TGTGCCAGCAGTGACTCTCCGGCCAAGAATGAGCAGTTCTTC	CASSDSPAKNEQFF
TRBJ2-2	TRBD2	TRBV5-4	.	TGTGCCAGCAGCCCCCGGGGGACGGGAGGGCCGGCCGGGGAGCTGTTTTTT	CASSPRGTGGPAGELFF
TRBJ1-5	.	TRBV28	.	TGTGCCAGCAGTTTATGGGGTGAGGCGCCCCAGCATTTT	CASSLWGEAPQHF
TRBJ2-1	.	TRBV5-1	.	TGCGCCAGCAGCATGAACAATGAGCAGTTCTTC	CASSMNNEQFF
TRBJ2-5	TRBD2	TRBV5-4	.	TGTGCCAGCAGCTTAGGCGGGAGCGGCGAGACCCAGTACTTC	CASSLGGSGETQYF
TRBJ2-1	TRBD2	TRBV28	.	TGTGCCAGCGGGGGTGCGGGAGGAAGTGAGCAGTTCTTC	CASGGAGGSEQFF
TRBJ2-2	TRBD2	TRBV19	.	TGTGCCAGTAGTATACTAGCGGGCACCGGGGAGCTGTTTTTT	CASSILAGTGELFF
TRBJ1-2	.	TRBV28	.	TGTGCCAGCAGACCTACAGGGACCTATGGCTACACCTTC	CASRPTGTYGYTF
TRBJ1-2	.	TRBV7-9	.	TGTGCCAGCAGCTCTCGTGAGGGCGTCTATGGCTACACCTTC	CASSSREGVYGYTF
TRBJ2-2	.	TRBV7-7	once	TGTGCTAGCAGCTCGGGTACCGGGGAGCTGTTTTTT	CASSSGTGELFF
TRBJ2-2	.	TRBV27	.	TGTGCCAGCAGTTTAAAATCGGTAGCGGACACCGGGGAGCTGTTTTTT	CASSLKSVADTGELFF
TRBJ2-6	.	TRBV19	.	TGTGCCAGTAGTATAGCACCACAGGGTTTAGGCTCTGGGGCCAACGTCCTGACTTTC	CASSIAPQGLGSGANVLTF
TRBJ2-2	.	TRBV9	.	TGTGCCAGCAGCACGGGACTCCTTACCGGGGAGCTGTTTTTT	CASSTGLLTGELFF
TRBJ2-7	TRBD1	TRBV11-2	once	TGTGCCAGCAGTAGACCGGGACAGATCCACGAGCAGTACTTC	CASSRPGQIHEQYF
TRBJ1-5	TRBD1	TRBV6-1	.	TGTGCCAGTAAACAGGGGGCCGATAGCAATCAGCCCCAGCATTTT	CASKQGADSNQPQHF
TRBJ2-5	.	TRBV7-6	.	TGTGCCAGCAGCTTAGCGCGAGGGCTCCAAGAGACCCAGTACTTC	CASSLARGLQETQYF
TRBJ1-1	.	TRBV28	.	TGTGCCAGCAGTTTACGGGGGCGCGGAATGAACACTGAAGCTTTCTTT	CASSLRGRGMNTEAFF
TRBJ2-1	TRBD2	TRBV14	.	TGTGCCAGCAGCCATTTCAGGCTAGCGGGAGCAAATGAGCAGTTCTTC	CASSHFRLAGANEQFF
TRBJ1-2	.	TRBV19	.	TGTGCCAGTAAGTGGCTCTATGGCTACACCTTC	CASKWLYGYTF
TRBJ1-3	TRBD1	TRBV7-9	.	TGTGCCAGCAGCTTAGAGGACAGGGGAAACACCATATATTTT	CASSLEDRGNTIYF
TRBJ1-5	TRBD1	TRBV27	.	TGTGCCAGCAGTTCTGACAGGGTTGGTCAGCCCCAGCATTTT	CASSSDRVGQPQHF
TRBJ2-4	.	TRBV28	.	TGTGCCAGCAGTTTAACAGGGTATCCCCGAGAAAACATTCAGTACTTC	CASSLTGYPRENIQYF
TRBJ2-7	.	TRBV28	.	TGTGCCAGCAGTTTCGTCGGGTCTAGCTCCTACGAGCAGTACTTC	CASSFVGSSSYEQYF
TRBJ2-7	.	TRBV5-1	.	TGCGCCAGCAGCTTGAGGCCACCGAATGACGAGCAGTACTTC	CASSLRPPNDEQYF
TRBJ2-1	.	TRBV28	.	TGTGCCAGCAGAGGAACGGGATGGAATGAGCAGTTCTTC	CASRGTGWNEQFF
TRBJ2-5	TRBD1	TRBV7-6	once	TGTGCCAGCAGTGGGACAGGGGTCCCGCAAGAGACCCAGTACTTC	CASSGTGVPQETQYF
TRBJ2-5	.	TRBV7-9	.	TGTGCCACGGCCCTAGAGACCCAGTACTTC	CATALETQYF
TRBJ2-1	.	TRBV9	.	.	CASSVGQGAGREFF
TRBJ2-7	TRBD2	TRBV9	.	TGTGCCAGCAGCCCCCCTCAACGGGCGGGAGGGCCTACATTCTCCTACGAGCAGTACTTC	CASSPPQRAGGPTFSYEQYF
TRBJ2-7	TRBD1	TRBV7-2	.	TGTGCCAGCAGCCCCGGGACAGATTACGAGCAGTACTTC	CASSPGTDYEQYF
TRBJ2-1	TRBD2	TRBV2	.	TGTGCCAGCAGTTTGGGGACTACCTACAATGAGCAGTTCTTC	CASSLGTTYNEQFF
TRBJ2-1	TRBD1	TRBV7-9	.	TGTGCCAGCAGTTCACCCGGGACAGCCTACAATGAGCAGTTCTTC	CASSSPGTAYNEQFF
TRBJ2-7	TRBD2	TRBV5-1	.	TGCGCCAGCAGCTTGGCTAGCGGGAGCTCCTTGGGCTACGAGCAGTACTTC	CASSLASGSSLGYEQYF
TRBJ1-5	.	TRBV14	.	TGTGCCAGCAGCGGCCGCACCAGCAATCAGCCCCAGCATTTT	CASSGRTSNQPQHF
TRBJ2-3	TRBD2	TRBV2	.	TGTGCCAGCAGGAGGACTAGCGGGAGGTTCCCAGATACGCAGTATTTT	CASRRTSGRFPDTQYF
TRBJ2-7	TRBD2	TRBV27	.	TGTGCCAGCAGCAGGCTAAGCGGGGTCGGGCAGTACTTC	CASSRLSGVGQYF
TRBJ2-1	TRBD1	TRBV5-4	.	TGTGCCAGCAGCGGGGGACAGGGGGCTCCCAATGAGCAGTTCTTC	CASSGGQGAPNEQFF
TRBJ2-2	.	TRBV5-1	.	TGCGCCAGCAGCTTGACTATGACCGGGGAGCTGTTTTTT	CASSLTMTGELFF
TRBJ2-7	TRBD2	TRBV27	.	TGTGCCAGCAGTTTCTCCTCAGCGGGAGGGCGTAACTACGAGCAGTACTTC	CASSFSSAGGRNYEQYF
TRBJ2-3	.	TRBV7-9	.	TGTGCCAGCAGCGTAGGAGCCGGGACATACGGGACAGATACGCAGTATTTT	CASSVGAGTYGTDTQYF
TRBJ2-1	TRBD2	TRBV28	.	TGTGCCAGCTCGCGACTAGCGGGAGGGCCGGGGAATGAGCAGTTCTTC	CASSRLAGGPGNEQFF
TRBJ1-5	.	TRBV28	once	TGTGCCAGCAGTTTTACTACTTATCAGCCCCAGCATTTT	CASSFTTYQPQHF
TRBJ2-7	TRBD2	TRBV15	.	TGTGCCACCAGCAAGTCTAGCGGGAGGGCGGGAGAGCAGTACTTC	CATSKSSGRAGEQYF
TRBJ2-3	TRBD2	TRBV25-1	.	TGTGCCAGCAGTGAAATGCCTAGCGGGAGCACAGATACGCAGTATTTT	CASSEMPSGSTDTQYF
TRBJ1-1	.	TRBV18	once	TGTGCCAGCTCACCACTTCCGACAGCCGTTATCGAGGCTTTCTTT	CASSPLPTAVIEAFF
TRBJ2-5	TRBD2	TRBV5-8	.	TGTGCCAGCAGCTTAGGGACTAGCGGGATCCAAGAGACCCAGTACTTC	CASSLGTSGIQETQYF
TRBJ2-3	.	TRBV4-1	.	TGCGCCAGCAGCCAAAGAGATACGCAGTATTTT	CASSQRDTQYF
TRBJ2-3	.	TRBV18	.	TGTGCCAGCTCACCAACAAGCCGGGAGTATGCAGATACGCAGTATTTT	CASSPTSREYADTQYF
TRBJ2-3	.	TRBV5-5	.	TGTGCCAGCAGCTTGGTTAGCACAGATACGCAGTATTTT	CASSLVSTDTQYF
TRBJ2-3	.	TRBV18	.	TGTGCCAGCTCCCCACTAGGACTCCGTACAGATACGCAGTATTTT	CASSPLGLRTDTQYF
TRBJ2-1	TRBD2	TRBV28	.	TGTGCCAGCCTTAGCGGGTACTCCTACAATGAGCAGTTCTTC	CASLSGYSYNEQFF